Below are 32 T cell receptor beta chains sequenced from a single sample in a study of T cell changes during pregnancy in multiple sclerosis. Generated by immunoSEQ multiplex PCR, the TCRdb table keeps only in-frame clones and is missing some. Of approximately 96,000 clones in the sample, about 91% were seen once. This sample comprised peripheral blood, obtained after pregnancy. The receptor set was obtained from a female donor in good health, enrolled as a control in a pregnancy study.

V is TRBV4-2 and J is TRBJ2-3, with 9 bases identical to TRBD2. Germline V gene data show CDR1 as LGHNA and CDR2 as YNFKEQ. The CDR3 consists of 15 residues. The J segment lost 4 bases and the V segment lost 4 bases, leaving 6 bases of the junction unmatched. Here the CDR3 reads CASSPAGGRSDTQYF. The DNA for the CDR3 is TGTGCCAGCAGCCCAGCGGGAGGACGGTCAGATACGCAGTATTTT.

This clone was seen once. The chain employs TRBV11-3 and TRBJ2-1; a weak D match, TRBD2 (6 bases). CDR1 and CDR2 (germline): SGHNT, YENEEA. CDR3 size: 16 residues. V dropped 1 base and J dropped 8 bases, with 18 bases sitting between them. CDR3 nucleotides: TGTGCCAGCAGCTTAGGGGGCAAAACTAGCCTTCATGAGCAGTTCTTC. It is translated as CASSLGGKTSLHEQFF.

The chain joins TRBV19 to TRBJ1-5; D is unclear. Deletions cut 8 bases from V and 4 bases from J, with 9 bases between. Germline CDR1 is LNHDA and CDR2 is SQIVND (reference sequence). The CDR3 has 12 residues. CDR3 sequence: CASCAWNQPQHF. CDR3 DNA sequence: TGTGCCAGTTGTGCGTGGAATCAGCCCCAGCATTTT.

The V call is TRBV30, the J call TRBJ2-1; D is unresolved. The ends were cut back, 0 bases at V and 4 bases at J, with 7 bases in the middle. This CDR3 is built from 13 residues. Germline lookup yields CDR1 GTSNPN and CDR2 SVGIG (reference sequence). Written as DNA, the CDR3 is TGTGCCTGGAGTGTACAAGATTACAATGAGCAGTTCTTC. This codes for CAWSVQDYNEQFF. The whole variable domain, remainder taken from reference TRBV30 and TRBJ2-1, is SQTIHQWPATLVQPVGSPLSLECTVEGTSNPNLYWYRQAAGRGLQLLFYSVGIGQISSEVPQNLSASRPQDRQFILSSKKLLLSDSGFYLCAWSVQDYNEQFFGPGTRLTVL.

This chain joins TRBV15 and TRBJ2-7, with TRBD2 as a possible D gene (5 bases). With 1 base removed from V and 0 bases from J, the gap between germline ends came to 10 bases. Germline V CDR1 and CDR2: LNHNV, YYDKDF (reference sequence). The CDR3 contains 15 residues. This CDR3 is CATSRGSGVSYEQYF. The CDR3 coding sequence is TGTGCCACCAGCAGAGGCTCCGGGGTCTCCTACGAGCAGTACTTC.

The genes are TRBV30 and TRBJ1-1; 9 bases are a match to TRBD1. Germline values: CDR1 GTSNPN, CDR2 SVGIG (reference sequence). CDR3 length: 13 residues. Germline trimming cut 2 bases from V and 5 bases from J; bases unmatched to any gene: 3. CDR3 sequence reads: CAWSPQGATEAFF. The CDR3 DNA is TGTGCCTGGAGTCCACAGGGGGCAACTGAAGCTTTCTTT.

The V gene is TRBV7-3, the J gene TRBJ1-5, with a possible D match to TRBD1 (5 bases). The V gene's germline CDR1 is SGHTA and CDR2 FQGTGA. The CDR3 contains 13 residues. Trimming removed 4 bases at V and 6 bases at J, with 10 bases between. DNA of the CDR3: TGTGCCAGCAGCTGGTCCAGGGTTCAGCCCCAGCATTTT. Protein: CASSWSRVQPQHF.

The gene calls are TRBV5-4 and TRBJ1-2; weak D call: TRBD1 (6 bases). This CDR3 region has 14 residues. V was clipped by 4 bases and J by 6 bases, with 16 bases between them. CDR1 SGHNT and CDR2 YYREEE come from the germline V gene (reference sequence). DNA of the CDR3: TGTGCCAGCAGCCCAGCCGGGACAATAAATGGCTACACCTTC. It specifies CASSPAGTINGYTF. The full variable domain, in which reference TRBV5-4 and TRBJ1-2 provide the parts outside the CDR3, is ETGVTQSPTHLIKTRGQQVTLRCSSQSGHNTVSWYQQALGQGPQFIFQYYREEENGRGNFPPRFSGLQFPNYSSELNVNALELDDSALYLCASSPAGTINGYTFGSGTRLTVV.

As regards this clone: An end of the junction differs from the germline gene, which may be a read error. The CDR3, as DNA: TGTGCCAGTAGTATGACCCCAACCGGGGTTCCTGCCTTC. It is translated as CASSMTPTGVPAF. This chain links TRBV19 with TRBJ1-2; no reliable D call. The V gene's germline CDR1 is LNHDA and CDR2 SQIVND (reference sequence). The CDR3 runs 13 residues.

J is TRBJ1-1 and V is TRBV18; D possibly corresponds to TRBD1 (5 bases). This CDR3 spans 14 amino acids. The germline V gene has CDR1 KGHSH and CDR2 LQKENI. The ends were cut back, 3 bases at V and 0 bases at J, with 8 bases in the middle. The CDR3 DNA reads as TGTGCCAGCTCACCGGGGCAGATGAACACTGAAGCTTTCTTT. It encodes CASSPGQMNTEAFF.

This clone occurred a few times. DNA of the CDR3: TGTGCCAGCAGCCAAGAGAGGGGGCGCGTCTATGAGCAGTTCTTC. The encoded protein is CASSQERGRVYEQFF. The chain employs TRBV4-2 and TRBJ2-1, with 7 bases matching TRBD1. V gave up 0 bases and J gave up 8 bases; unmatched junction bases: 7. The CDR3 totals 15 residues. The germline CDR1 and CDR2 sequences are LGHNA and YNFKEQ.

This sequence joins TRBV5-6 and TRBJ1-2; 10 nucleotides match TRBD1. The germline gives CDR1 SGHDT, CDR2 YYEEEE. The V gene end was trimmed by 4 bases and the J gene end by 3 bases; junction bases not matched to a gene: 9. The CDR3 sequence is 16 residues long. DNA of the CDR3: TGTGCCAGCAGCCCAACCCACGGACAGGGGGACTATGGCTACACCTTC. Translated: CASSPTHGQGDYGYTF.

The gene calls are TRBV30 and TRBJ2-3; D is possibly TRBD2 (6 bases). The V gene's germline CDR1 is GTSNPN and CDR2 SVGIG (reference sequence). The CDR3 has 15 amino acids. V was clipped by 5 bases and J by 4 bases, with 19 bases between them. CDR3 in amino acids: CAWGSGGLGSDTQYF. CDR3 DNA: TGTGCCTGGGGGTCTGGAGGGCTTGGTTCAGATACGCAGTATTTT.

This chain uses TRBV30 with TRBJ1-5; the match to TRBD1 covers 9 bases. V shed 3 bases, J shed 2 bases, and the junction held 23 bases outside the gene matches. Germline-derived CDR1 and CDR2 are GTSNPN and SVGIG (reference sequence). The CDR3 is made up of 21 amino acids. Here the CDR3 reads CAWRGRGDRDRVALGNQPQHF. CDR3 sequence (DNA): TGTGCCTGGAGAGGCAGAGGCGATCGGGACAGGGTGGCTCTAGGCAATCAGCCCCAGCATTTT.

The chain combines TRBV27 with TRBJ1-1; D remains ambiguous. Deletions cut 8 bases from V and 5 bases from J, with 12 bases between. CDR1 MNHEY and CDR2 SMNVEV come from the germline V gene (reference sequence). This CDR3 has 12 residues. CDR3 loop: CASRRGQTEAFF. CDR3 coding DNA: TGTGCCAGCCGCCGGGGTCAGACTGAAGCTTTCTTT.

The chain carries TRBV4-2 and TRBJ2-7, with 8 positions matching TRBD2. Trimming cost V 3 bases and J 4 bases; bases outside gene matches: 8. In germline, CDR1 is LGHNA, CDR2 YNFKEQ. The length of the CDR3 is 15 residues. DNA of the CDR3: TGTGCCAGCAGCCATGAGATTAGCGGGATTTACGAGCAGTACTTC. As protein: CASSHEISGIYEQYF.

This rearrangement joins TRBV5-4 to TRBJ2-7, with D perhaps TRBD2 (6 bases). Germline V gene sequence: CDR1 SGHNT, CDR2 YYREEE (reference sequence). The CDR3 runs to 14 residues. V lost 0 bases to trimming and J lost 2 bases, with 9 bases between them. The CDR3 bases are TGTGCCAGCAGCTTGGGCGGGGAAGCCTACGAGCAGTACTTC. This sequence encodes CASSLGGEAYEQYF.

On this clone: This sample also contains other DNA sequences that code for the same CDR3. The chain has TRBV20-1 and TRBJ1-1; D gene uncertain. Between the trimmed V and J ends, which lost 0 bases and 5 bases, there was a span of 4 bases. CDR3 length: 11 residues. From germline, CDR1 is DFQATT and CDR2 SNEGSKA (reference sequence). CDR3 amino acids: CSARDYTEAFF. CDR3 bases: TGCAGTGCTAGAGATTATACTGAAGCTTTCTTT.

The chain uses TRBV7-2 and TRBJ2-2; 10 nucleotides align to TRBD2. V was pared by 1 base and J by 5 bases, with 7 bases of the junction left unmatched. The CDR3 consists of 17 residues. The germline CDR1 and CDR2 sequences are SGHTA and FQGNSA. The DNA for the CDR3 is TGTGCCAGCAGCTTAGTAGGTAGCGGGAGGCGAACCGGGGAGCTGTTTTTT. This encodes CASSLVGSGRRTGELFF.

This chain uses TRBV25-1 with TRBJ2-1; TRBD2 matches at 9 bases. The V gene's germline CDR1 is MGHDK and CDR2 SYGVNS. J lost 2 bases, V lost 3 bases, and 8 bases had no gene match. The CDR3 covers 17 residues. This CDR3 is CASSDFGRGGTYNEQFF. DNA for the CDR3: TGTGCCAGCAGTGATTTCGGGCGGGGGGGTACCTACAATGAGCAGTTCTTC.

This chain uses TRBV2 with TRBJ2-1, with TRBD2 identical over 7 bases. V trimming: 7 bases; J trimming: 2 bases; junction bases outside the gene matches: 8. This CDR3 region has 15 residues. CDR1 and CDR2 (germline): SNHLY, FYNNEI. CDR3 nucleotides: TGTGCCAGCAACCCCGCCGGGACTACCTACAATGAGCAGTTCTTC. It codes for CASNPAGTTYNEQFF.

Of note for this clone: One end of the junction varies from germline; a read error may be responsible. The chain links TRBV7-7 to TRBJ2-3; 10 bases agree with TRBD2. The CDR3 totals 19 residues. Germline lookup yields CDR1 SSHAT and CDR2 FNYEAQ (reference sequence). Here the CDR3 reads CASSPSIAGGSSAEDTQYF. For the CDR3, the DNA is TGTGCTAGCAGCCCTTCGATAGCGGGGGGCTCCTCGGCGGAAGATACGCAGTATTTT.

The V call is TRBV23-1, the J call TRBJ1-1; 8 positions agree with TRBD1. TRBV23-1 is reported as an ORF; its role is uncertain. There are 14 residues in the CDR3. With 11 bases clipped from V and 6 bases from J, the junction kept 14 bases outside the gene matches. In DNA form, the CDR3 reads TGCGCCTGCGGGACCCCGGACAGGGAGGCTGAAGCTTTCTTT. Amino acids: CACGTPDREAEAFF.

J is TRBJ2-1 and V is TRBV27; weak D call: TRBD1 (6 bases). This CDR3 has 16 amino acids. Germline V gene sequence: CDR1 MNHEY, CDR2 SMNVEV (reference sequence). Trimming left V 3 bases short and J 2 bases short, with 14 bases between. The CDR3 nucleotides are TGTGCCAGCAGTTTGGACCGGGACACCACCTACAATGAGCAGTTCTTC. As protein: CASSLDRDTTYNEQFF.

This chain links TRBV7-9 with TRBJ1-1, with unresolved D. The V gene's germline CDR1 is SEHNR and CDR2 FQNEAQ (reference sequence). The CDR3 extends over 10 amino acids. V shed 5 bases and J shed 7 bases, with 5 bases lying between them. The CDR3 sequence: CASSTYEAFF. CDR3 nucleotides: TGTGCCAGCAGCACATATGAAGCTTTCTTT.

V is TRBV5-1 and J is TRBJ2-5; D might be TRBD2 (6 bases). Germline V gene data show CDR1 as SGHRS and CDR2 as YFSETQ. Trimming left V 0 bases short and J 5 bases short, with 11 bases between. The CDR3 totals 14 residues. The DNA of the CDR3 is TGCGCCAGCAGCTTGGACCCAGGGAGGGAGACCCAGTACTTC. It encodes CASSLDPGRETQYF.

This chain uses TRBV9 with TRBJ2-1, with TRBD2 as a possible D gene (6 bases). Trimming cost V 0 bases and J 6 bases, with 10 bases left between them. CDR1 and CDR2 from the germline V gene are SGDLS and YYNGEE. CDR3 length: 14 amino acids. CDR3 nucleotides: TGTGCCAGCAGCGTAGAGGGGACTCTCAATGAGCAGTTCTTC. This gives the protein CASSVEGTLNEQFF.

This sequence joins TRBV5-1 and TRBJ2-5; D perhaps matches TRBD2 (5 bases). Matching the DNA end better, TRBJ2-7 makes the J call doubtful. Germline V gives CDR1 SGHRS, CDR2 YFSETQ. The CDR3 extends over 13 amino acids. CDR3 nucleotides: TGCGCCAGCACCTTCATCTACGGGAACGAGCAGTACTTC. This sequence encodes CASTFIYGNEQYF.

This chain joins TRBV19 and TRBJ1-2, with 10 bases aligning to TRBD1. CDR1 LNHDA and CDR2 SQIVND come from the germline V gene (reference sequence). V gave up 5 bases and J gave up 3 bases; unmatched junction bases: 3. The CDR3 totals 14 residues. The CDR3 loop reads CASSDRGRYYGYTF. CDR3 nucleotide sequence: TGTGCCAGTAGTGACAGGGGGCGATACTATGGCTACACCTTC. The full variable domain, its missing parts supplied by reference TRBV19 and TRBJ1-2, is DGGITQSPKYLFRKEGQNVTLSCEQNLNHDAMYWYRQDPGQGLRLIYYSQIVNDFQKGDIAEGYSVSREKKESFPLTVTSAQKNPTAFYLCASSDRGRYYGYTFGSGTRLTVV.

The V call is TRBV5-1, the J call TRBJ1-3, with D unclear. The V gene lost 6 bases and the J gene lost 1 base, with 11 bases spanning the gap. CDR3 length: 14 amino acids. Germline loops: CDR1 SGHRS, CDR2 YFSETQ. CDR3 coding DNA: TGCGCCAGCACTTCGGGGAGTTCTGGAAACACCATATATTTT. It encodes CASTSGSSGNTIYF.

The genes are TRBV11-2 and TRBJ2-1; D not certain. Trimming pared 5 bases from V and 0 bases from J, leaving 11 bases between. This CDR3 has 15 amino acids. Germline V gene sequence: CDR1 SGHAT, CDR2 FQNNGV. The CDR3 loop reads CASSRSRSSYNEQFF. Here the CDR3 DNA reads TGTGCCAGCAGCCGCAGTCGATCCTCCTACAATGAGCAGTTCTTC. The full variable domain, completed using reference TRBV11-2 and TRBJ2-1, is EAGVAQSPRYKIIEKRQSVAFWCNPISGHATLYWYQQILGQGPKLLIQFQNNGVVDDSQLPKDRFSAERLKGVDSTLKIQPAKLEDSAVYLCASSRSRSSYNEQFFGPGTRLTVL.

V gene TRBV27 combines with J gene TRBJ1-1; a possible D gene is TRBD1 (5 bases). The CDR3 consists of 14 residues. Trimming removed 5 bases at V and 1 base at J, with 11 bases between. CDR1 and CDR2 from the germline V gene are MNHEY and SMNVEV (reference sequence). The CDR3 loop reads CASSIRGGNTEAFF. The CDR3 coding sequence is TGTGCCAGCAGTATTCGGGGGGGGAACACTGAAGCTTTCTTT.